This T cell receptor (beta chain) appears in the sequencing data of a study of blood T cells in healthy people across ages. Turning to this clonotype: A junction boundary mismatches the germline segment, possibly from a read error.

A second about 6 to 12 cycle PCR used barcoded and J-beta primers. Carrying 12 random nucleotides, a template-switch adaptor labeled each individual cDNA molecule. TCRdb used MiXCR to reprocess the 5' RACE reads, holding one entry per CDR3 protein. The table includes approximately 350,000 distinct CDR3 sequences, 50% to 60% detected once. This CDR3 region has 15 residues. Germline-derived CDR1 and CDR2 are MDHEN and SYDVKM. The sequencing input was blood. The origin of this receptor is a man aged 60-69 years in good health. The chain has TRBV28 and TRBJ2-7, with D tentatively TRBD1 or TRBD2 (5 bases each). CDR3 protein: CASSDPGANSHEQYF. CDR3 coding DNA: TGTGCCAGCAGTGACCCCGGGGCCAACTCCCACGAGCAGTACTTC.